Sequencing of this T cell receptor beta chain was carried out in a study of blood T cell repertoires in COVID-19 (dated by TCRdb to the early 2020s). Context from the whole study: Samples covering the acute and convalescent phases of COVID-19 were provided by collaborators in the United States, Italy and Spain. The prospective study material was composed of cDNA or gDNA derived from T cells, B-cell-depleted T cells, or PBMCs. Deeply sampled blood TCRbeta repertoires from subjects exposed to, actively infected with, or recovered from COVID-19 were included in the dataset. The repertoires were released in a freely available public database meant as a resource for research on the immune response to SARS-CoV-2. The samples were drawn from two sources: the first 160 participants of the ongoing ImmuneRACE study, and approximately 1,300 subjects contributed by 6 global collaborators. The sample metadata nearly always contained a de-identified subject ID, COVID-19 status, age in years and sex. Where available, HLA class I and class II types were obtained from metadata supplied by the sample provider rather than from assay-based typing.

Study-level results and caveats: Clinical and demographic metadata were provided uncurated, with the amount varying by source and participant.

This clone showed up just once. Which antigen it targets is not known. No much larger clone is present one base from it, and per-base qualities are unavailable. TCRbeta CDR3 regions were amplified from genomic DNA by means of the immunoSEQ Assay, a bias-controlled multiplex PCR. In the authors' own workflow: Nucleated cell counts per sample were estimated from amplification of reference gene primers within the assay. To quantify the absolute abundance of each unique TCRbeta CDR3 rearrangement, sequence reads were collapsed and filtered. Productive Simpson clonality was computed per sample as the square root of Simpson's diversity index over productive rearrangements. In TCRdb, the immuneACCESS table is reduced to in-frame sequences with V and J assigned. These tables do not hold every clone; where another copy was compared, an unresolved V gene accounts for under half, and the others remain unexplained. V, J and clone size are those of that table, while D and trimming were read from the DNA. The sample table records 130,000 or so clones; around four fifths of these occur just once. The ten biggest clones cover 2% to 2.5% of the sample.

The V end loses 4 bases and the J end loses 3 bases, and a stretch of 20 bases separates them. The CDR3 runs 17 amino acids, cysteine and phenylalanine included. The entry retains the CDR3 DNA only, 51 bases that are in frame from base 1. For CDR1 and CDR2, the germline V gene (reference sequence) lists LGHDT and YNNKEL. In the prospective study, participants were roughly 18 to 100 years old, resided in about two dozen geographic areas of the United States, and were enrolled through a virtual design. In the prospective study, cohorts were assigned on the basis of participant-reported clinical history obtained from a screening survey and a study questionnaire. Mobile phlebotomists in the prospective study collected whole blood, serum and a nasopharyngeal or oropharyngeal swab from every participant. Over a roughly two-month period, participants in the prospective study had the option of providing additional blood draws and questionnaires. Prospective study blood samples were shipped either frozen or at room temperature before DNA extraction.

This chain is built from TRBV3-1 (or the pseudogene TRBV3-2) and TRBJ2-3; tentative D gene TRBD2, with 5 bases matching. The clonotype was recovered from a man aged 40-49 years with acute COVID-19. Source material: PBMCs or T cells enriched from blood (not recorded which). The nucleotides read TGTGCCAGCAGCCCCGACCTAGGTCGGGGTAATACAGATACGCAGTATTTT. Translation gives CASSPDLGRGNTDTQYF.